This is a list of T cell receptor beta chains from one sample in a study of shared clonotypes between healthy human individuals. The protocol was immunoSEQ multiplex PCR, while the TCRdb copy is restricted to in-frame clones and leaves out a portion. The sample records around 480,000 clones, approximately 79% being singletons. Material for sequencing was PBMCs. Source of these receptors: a woman aged 40 to 50 in good health. Some clones in this sample may be carry-over from other donors' samples. Each CDR3 is given with its conserved first and last residue. Each record gives: D gene, clone size, V gene, J gene, CDR3 DNA, CDR3 protein. A D gene is named only where the DNA matches it firmly. Clone size appears in some rows only: once, few, many, or a class for an expanded clone.

d_gene: .
abundance: .
v_gene: TRBV19
j_gene: TRBJ2-5
CDR3nt: TGTGCCAGTAGTACCCGGTCAAGGGCGGTCCAAGAGACCCAGTACTTC
CDR3aa: CASSTRSRAVQETQYF

d_gene: .
abundance: .
v_gene: TRBV2
j_gene: TRBJ1-2
CDR3nt: TGTGCCAGCTTCAGGGGTGACTATGGCTACACCTTC
CDR3aa: CASFRGDYGYTF

d_gene: .
abundance: .
v_gene: TRBV5-6
j_gene: TRBJ1-1
CDR3nt: TGTGCCAGCAGCTTGGGACGGAGGAACACTGAAGCTTTCTTT
CDR3aa: CASSLGRRNTEAFF

d_gene: .
abundance: few
v_gene: TRBV30
j_gene: TRBJ2-2
CDR3nt: TGTGCCTGGAGTGACCGGCGTGTCGGGGAGCTGTTTTTT
CDR3aa: CAWSDRRVGELFF

d_gene: .
abundance: .
v_gene: TRBV2
j_gene: TRBJ2-5
CDR3nt: TGTGCCAGCAGCGCACCAAGGGAGACCCAGTACTTC
CDR3aa: CASSAPRETQYF

d_gene: TRBD2
abundance: .
v_gene: TRBV28
j_gene: TRBJ2-5
CDR3nt: TGTGCCAGCAGTCGCCCAGCGGGAGTGATAGAGACCCAGTACTTC
CDR3aa: CASSRPAGVIETQYF

d_gene: .
abundance: .
v_gene: TRBV5-1
j_gene: TRBJ1-1
CDR3nt: TGCGCCAGCAGCTTGGTCACAGGAAACACTGAAGCTTTCTTT
CDR3aa: CASSLVTGNTEAFF

d_gene: TRBD1
abundance: .
v_gene: TRBV19
j_gene: TRBJ1-2
CDR3nt: TGTGCCAGTAGTATCAGAAGACAGGGAGCTAACTATGGCTACACCTTC
CDR3aa: CASSIRRQGANYGYTF

d_gene: .
abundance: few
v_gene: TRBV5-1
j_gene: TRBJ2-7
CDR3nt: TGCGCCAGCAGCTTGGGGGACTACGAGCAGTACTTC
CDR3aa: CASSLGDYEQYF

d_gene: .
abundance: .
v_gene: TRBV7-8
j_gene: TRBJ2-1
CDR3nt: TGTGCCAGCAGCTTATGGGGCCCCGAGTACAATGAGCAGTTCTTC
CDR3aa: CASSLWGPEYNEQFF

d_gene: TRBD2
abundance: .
v_gene: TRBV6-4
j_gene: TRBJ2-7
CDR3nt: TGTGCCAGCAGTGCCACTAGCGGGAGCTACGAGCAGTACTTC
CDR3aa: CASSATSGSYEQYF

d_gene: .
abundance: once
v_gene: TRBV11-1
j_gene: TRBJ2-7
CDR3nt: TGTGCCAGCAGCTTAGGTCGACCTCTCAACGACGAGCAGTACTTC
CDR3aa: CASSLGRPLNDEQYF

d_gene: .
abundance: .
v_gene: TRBV7-8
j_gene: TRBJ2-5
CDR3nt: TGTGCCAGCAGCTTAGCAATAACAGGGTTTGAGACCCAGTACTTC
CDR3aa: CASSLAITGFETQYF

d_gene: .
abundance: .
v_gene: TRBV7-2
j_gene: TRBJ2-3
CDR3nt: TGTGCCAGCAGTCGGACCACAGATACGCAGTATTTT
CDR3aa: CASSRTTDTQYF

d_gene: .
abundance: .
v_gene: TRBV2
j_gene: TRBJ1-4
CDR3nt: TGTGCCAGCAGGGGGCGGCCTTATAATGAAAAACTGTTTTTT
CDR3aa: CASRGRPYNEKLFF

d_gene: .
abundance: once
v_gene: TRBV5-5
j_gene: TRBJ1-2
CDR3nt: TGTGCCAGCACCCTTGACACCATCTATGGCTACACCTTC
CDR3aa: CASTLDTIYGYTF

d_gene: .
abundance: .
v_gene: TRBV7-9
j_gene: TRBJ2-5
CDR3nt: TGTGCCAGCAGCTGGGCACCTCAAGAGACCCAGTACTTC
CDR3aa: CASSWAPQETQYF

d_gene: TRBD1
abundance: many
v_gene: TRBV11-2
j_gene: TRBJ1-1
CDR3nt: TGTGCCAGCAGCCCAAGGACAGGGAAGAACACTGAAGCTTTCTTT
CDR3aa: CASSPRTGKNTEAFF

d_gene: .
abundance: .
v_gene: TRBV2
j_gene: TRBJ1-2
CDR3nt: TGTGCCAGCAGCCCTTTCCAGGGTGCCTATGGCTACACCTTC
CDR3aa: CASSPFQGAYGYTF

d_gene: .
abundance: .
v_gene: TRBV11-2
j_gene: TRBJ1-3
CDR3nt: TGTGCCAGCAGCCCCCGGGGGGCGGCTGGAAACACCATATATTTT
CDR3aa: CASSPRGAAGNTIYF

d_gene: TRBD2
abundance: .
v_gene: TRBV28
j_gene: TRBJ2-3
CDR3nt: TGTCCGCAGCAGTTTACGGTCGGCGGGAGGGCTGCCGCGGGAGATACGCAGTATTTT
CDR3aa: CPQQFTVGGRAAAGDTQYF

d_gene: .
abundance: .
v_gene: TRBV7-2
j_gene: TRBJ2-3
CDR3nt: TGTGCCAGCAGCTTAGCCGGGATTATGACAGATACGCAGTATTTT
CDR3aa: CASSLAGIMTDTQYF

d_gene: .
abundance: .
v_gene: TRBV7-9
j_gene: TRBJ1-1
CDR3nt: TGTGCCAGCAGCTCCCACCTACAGGGTAGCGGGAACACTGAAGCTTTCTTT
CDR3aa: CASSSHLQGSGNTEAFF

d_gene: .
abundance: .
v_gene: TRBV6-5
j_gene: TRBJ1-1
CDR3nt: TGTGCCAGCAGCACCGGACCGGAAGCTTTCTTT
CDR3aa: CASSTGPEAFF

d_gene: .
abundance: .
v_gene: TRBV16
j_gene: TRBJ1-4
CDR3nt: TGTGCCAGCAGCCCGGTGAGGGCTATAAATGAAAAACTGTTTTTT
CDR3aa: CASSPVRAINEKLFF

d_gene: .
abundance: .
v_gene: TRBV5-8
j_gene: TRBJ1-2
CDR3nt: TGTGCCAGCAGCTTGGGGGGGGCCTATGGCTACACCTTC
CDR3aa: CASSLGGAYGYTF

d_gene: TRBD2
abundance: .
v_gene: TRBV27
j_gene: TRBJ2-3
CDR3nt: TGTGCCAGCACCCCCGGGACTAGCGGGAGAGATACGCAGTATTTT
CDR3aa: CASTPGTSGRDTQYF

d_gene: .
abundance: .
v_gene: TRBV19
j_gene: TRBJ2-5
CDR3nt: TGTGCCAGTAGTATACGAGGGGGAGTACAAGAGACCCAGTACTTC
CDR3aa: CASSIRGGVQETQYF

d_gene: .
abundance: .
v_gene: TRBV7-3
j_gene: TRBJ1-1
CDR3nt: TGTGCCAGCAGCTTAACAGCTAAGGGACACCCGAACACTGAAGCTTTCTTT
CDR3aa: CASSLTAKGHPNTEAFF

d_gene: .
abundance: .
v_gene: TRBV7-9
j_gene: TRBJ1-3
CDR3nt: TGTGCCAGCAGCTTAGTATTTGGTCAGGACTCTGGAAACACCATATATTTT
CDR3aa: CASSLVFGQDSGNTIYF

d_gene: TRBD2
abundance: .
v_gene: TRBV30
j_gene: TRBJ2-5
CDR3nt: TGTGCCTGGAGGGGACGACTAGCGGGAACGGGAGAGACCCAGTACTTC
CDR3aa: CAWRGRLAGTGETQYF

d_gene: .
abundance: .
v_gene: TRBV28
j_gene: TRBJ1-1
CDR3nt: TGTGCCAGCAGTTTATCGGGGTGGGGGGACACTGAAGCTTTCTTT
CDR3aa: CASSLSGWGDTEAFF

d_gene: .
abundance: .
v_gene: TRBV27
j_gene: TRBJ2-1
CDR3nt: TGTGCCAGCAGTTTATCCCAACCCTCCTACAATGAGCAGTTCTTC
CDR3aa: CASSLSQPSYNEQFF